The 30 T cell receptor beta chains reported below all come from one sample, sequenced in a study of blood T cell repertoires in COVID-19. Sequencing was performed with immunoSEQ multiplex PCR; in TCRdb, only in-frame clones are kept and a portion is missing. This table has some 150,000 clones, less than 90% appearing once. Material: peripheral blood. The receptors shown here come from a woman aged 55 to 70 with COVID-19, enrolled during active disease.

This clone was seen a single time. The chain links TRBV19 to TRBJ2-2, with 11 bases that match TRBD1. Trimming removed 10 bases from V and 7 bases from J; junction bases left unmatched: 14. This CDR3 comprises 16 residues. The germline CDR1 and CDR2 sequences are LNHDA and SQIVND (reference sequence). The chain's CDR3 is CATRPRDRGMIGELFF. CDR3 nucleotide sequence: TGTGCCACTCGACCCCGGGACAGGGGGATGATCGGGGAGCTGTTTTTT.

The chain joins TRBV6-1 to TRBJ2-7; D gene ambiguous. V lost 3 bases to trimming and J lost 4 bases, with 10 bases between them. The CDR3 is 13 residues long. Germline loops: CDR1 MNHNS, CDR2 SASEGT. The CDR3 DNA sequence: TGTGCCAGCAGTGAGTTACAAAGTTACGAGCAGTACTTC. The encoded protein is CASSELQSYEQYF.

This chain links TRBV12-3 or TRBV12-4 with TRBJ1-1, with no clear D. The germline V and J ends were trimmed by 5 bases and 1 base, with 8 bases remaining between them. The CDR3 is 13 amino acids. The CDR3, as DNA: TGTGCCAGCAGTCGTCAGGAGAACACTGAAGCTTTCTTT. It codes for CASSRQENTEAFF.

This clone occurred once. This chain links TRBV4-3 with TRBJ1-1; a weak D match, TRBD1 (5 bases). Germline assignment: CDR1 LGHNA and CDR2 YSLEER. Trimming cost V 8 bases and J 4 bases, with 17 bases left between them. The CDR3 length is 14 residues. The CDR3 sequence: CASAAGGGGTEAFF. The CDR3 bases are TGCGCCAGCGCCGCCGGGGGAGGAGGCACTGAAGCTTTCTTT.

The chain joins TRBV10-2 to TRBJ2-7; 8 bases align to TRBD1. With 6 bases clipped from V and 7 bases from J, the junction kept 5 bases outside the gene matches. The germline CDR1 and CDR2 sequences are WSHSY and SAAADI. The CDR3 consists of 12 residues. The DNA of the CDR3 is TGCGCCAGCAGCGACAGGGGCGAGGAGCAGTACTTC. It encodes CASSDRGEEQYF.

There are a few counts of this clone. CDR3 amino acids: CASSYSETAYGYTF. CDR3 DNA sequence: TGTGCCAGCAGTTACTCAGAGACAGCATATGGCTACACCTTC. J is TRBJ1-2 and V is TRBV6-5; D possibly corresponds to TRBD1 (5 bases). CDR1 is MNHEY and CDR2 is SVGAGI in the germline V gene. V was clipped by 0 bases and J by 5 bases, with 10 bases between them. The CDR3 is 14 amino acids.

Worth noting for this clone: The same CDR3 is also encoded by other DNA sequences in this sample. The CDR3 DNA reads TGTGCCAGCAGCTTATCGGGAAATTCACCCCTCCACTTT. Translating gives CASSLSGNSPLHF. The rearrangement uses TRBV7-2 and TRBJ1-6, with D hard to call. This CDR3 has 13 amino acids. Germline values: CDR1 SGHTA, CDR2 FQGNSA. V lost 2 bases and J lost 7, with 6 bases in between. Based on the CDR3 plus reference TRBV7-2 and TRBJ1-6, the full variable domain is GAGVSQSPSNKVTEKGKDVELRCDPISGHTALYWYRQSLGQGLEFLIYFQGNSAPDKSGLPSDRFSAERTGGSVSTLTIQRTQQEDSAVYLCASSLSGNSPLHFGNGTRLTVT.

This clone was recorded once. The CDR3 DNA sequence: TGTGCCAGCAGCTTCCCGGTGACAGCTCAAGAGACCCAGTACTTC. Translating gives CASSFPVTAQETQYF. This chain links TRBV7-6 with TRBJ2-5; tentative D call: TRBD1 (5 bases). CDR3 length equals 15 residues. V gave up 3 bases and J gave up 2 bases, with 13 bases separating them. Germline V lookup: CDR1 SGHVS, CDR2 FNYEAQ.

The rearrangement joins TRBV3-1 (or the pseudogene TRBV3-2) to TRBJ1-2, with 7 positions matching TRBD1. The germline gives CDR1 LGHDT, CDR2 YNNKEL (reference sequence). CDR3 length: 15 amino acids. Trimming removed 1 base from V and 4 bases from J; junction bases left unmatched: 6. Here the CDR3 DNA reads TGTGCCAGCAGCCAAGGGGTAGGGGGCTCCTATGGCTACACCTTC. It is translated as CASSQGVGGSYGYTF.

V and J are TRBV2 and TRBJ2-7, with 13 positions matching TRBD2. J lost 0 bases, V lost 10 bases, and 3 bases had no gene match. Germline loops: CDR1 SNHLY, CDR2 FYNNEI. The CDR3 totals 14 residues. The CDR3 nucleotides read TGTGCCACCCGGACTAGCGGGAGCTCCTACGAGCAGTACTTC. Its protein product is CATRTSGSSYEQYF.

This chain links TRBV15 with TRBJ1-3; TRBD1 might be the D (6 bases). Germline assignment: CDR1 LNHNV and CDR2 YYDKDF (reference sequence). V lost 7 bases and J 3 bases, leaving 13 bases between the germline ends. CDR3 length: 14 residues. The chain's CDR3 is CATIQGNGGNTIYF. The CDR3, as DNA: TGTGCCACCATTCAGGGGAATGGTGGAAACACCATATATTTT.

The chain links TRBV5-8 to TRBJ1-1; weak D call: TRBD1 (6 bases). V was cut by 4 bases and J by 10 bases, with 17 bases left in between. In germline, CDR1 is SGHTS, CDR2 YDEGEE. This CDR3 contains 13 residues. The CDR3 region is CASSHEGGFGAFF. In DNA form, the CDR3 reads TGTGCCAGCAGCCATGAAGGGGGATTCGGAGCTTTCTTT.

The V call is TRBV5-1, the J call TRBJ2-1; D gene unclear. There are 17 residues in the CDR3. V was shortened by 0 bases and J by 3 bases, with 16 bases between the two germline ends. Germline CDR1 SGHRS, CDR2 YFSETQ. The CDR3 nucleotides are TGCGCCAGCAGCTTGGTATCTCTTGGAACTAACTACAATGAGCAGTTCTTC. It yields the protein CASSLVSLGTNYNEQFF.

Points on this clone: Other nucleotide sequences in the sample specify the same CDR3. The rearrangement links TRBV7-3 to TRBJ2-2; 14 bases align to TRBD2. V was pared by 2 bases and J by 6 bases, with 5 bases of the junction left unmatched. The CDR3 is 17 residues long. Per the germline V gene, CDR1 is SGHTA and CDR2 is FQGTGA. DNA of the CDR3: TGTGCCAGCAGCTTATTCGGGACTAGCGGGAGATCCGGGGAGCTGTTTTTT. Its translation: CASSLFGTSGRSGELFF.

V gene TRBV15 combines with J gene TRBJ2-7; maybe TRBD1 (6 bases). CDR1 is LNHNV and CDR2 is YYDKDF in the germline V gene (reference sequence). V lost 0 bases and J lost 7, with 13 bases in between. There are 14 residues in the CDR3. The CDR3 spells CATSRDSGRGEQYF. CDR3 DNA: TGTGCCACCAGCAGAGATAGTGGCAGGGGTGAGCAGTACTTC.

The chain joins TRBV5-4 to TRBJ2-7, with D perhaps TRBD1 (8 bases). V gave up 4 bases and J gave up 4 bases, with 27 bases separating them. The CDR3 covers 18 residues. Germline V lookup: CDR1 SGHNT, CDR2 YYREEE (reference sequence). This chain's CDR3 is CASSAPGQVRGGVYEQYF. The DNA for the CDR3 is TGTGCCAGCAGCGCCCCGGGACAGGTTAGAGGGGGGGTATACGAGCAGTACTTC.

CDR3: CASSRTGKNQPQHF. The DNA for the CDR3 is TGTGCCAGCAGCCGGACAGGGAAAAATCAGCCCCAGCATTTT. The chain joins TRBV7-8 to TRBJ1-5; 8 nucleotides align to TRBD1. This CDR3 is built from 14 residues. CDR1 is SGHVS and CDR2 is FQNEAQ in the germline V gene. The trim removed 5 bases at V and 4 bases at J, leaving 4 bases unmatched.

This rearrangement joins TRBV9 to TRBJ2-7; D may be TRBD1 (5 bases). The CDR3 runs to 14 residues. The germline gives CDR1 SGDLS, CDR2 YYNGEE. V was clipped by 0 bases and J by 2 bases, with 9 bases between them. The CDR3 nucleotides are TGTGCCAGCAGCGTAGAAGGGGTAACCTACGAGCAGTACTTC. It yields the protein CASSVEGVTYEQYF.

V is TRBV19 and J is TRBJ2-7; 8 positions agree with TRBD1. Looked up from germline, CDR1 is LNHDA and CDR2 is SQIVND (reference sequence). The CDR3 is 16 residues long. The V and J ends lost 5 bases and 2 bases, in that order; junction bases with no gene match: 11. The CDR3 nucleotides read TGTGCCAGTAGTTCCATCCCCGGACAGGGCACCTACGAGCAGTACTTC. Translation gives CASSSIPGQGTYEQYF.

V gene TRBV29-1 combines with J gene TRBJ2-1, with a tentative D call TRBD1 (6 bases). The CDR3 contains 15 residues. Trimming stripped 1 base from V and 5 bases from J, with 15 bases between. Germline CDR1 and CDR2: SQVTM and ANQGSEA. The CDR3 DNA reads as TGCAGCGTTGAAGTACTAGGGGGTATAAACAATGAGCAGTTCTTC. Protein: CSVEVLGGINNEQFF.

The chain recombines TRBV2 with TRBJ2-3; 8 nucleotides match TRBD1. Germline-derived CDR1 and CDR2 are SNHLY and FYNNEI. J lost 6 bases, V lost 5 bases, and 7 bases had no gene match. This CDR3 has 14 amino acids. CDR3 in DNA: TGTGCCAGCAGTCCGGACAGGGCATCGGATACGCAGTATTTT. Translation gives CASSPDRASDTQYF.

The chain has TRBV30 and TRBJ1-3, with TRBD1 matching over 7 bases. With 3 bases clipped from V and 1 base from J, the junction kept 3 bases outside the gene matches. Per the germline V gene, CDR1 is GTSNPN and CDR2 is SVGIG (reference sequence). The CDR3 is made up of 14 amino acids. In nucleotides, the CDR3 is TGTGCCTGGAGACAGACAGGGTCTGGAAACACCATATATTTT. Translated, it gives CAWRQTGSGNTIYF.

This sequence joins TRBV9 and TRBJ1-1; the D is unclear. Germline V gives CDR1 SGDLS, CDR2 YYNGEE. The CDR3 runs to 14 residues. Trimming cost V 0 bases and J 2 bases, with 8 bases left between them. CDR3 nucleotide sequence: TGTGCCAGCAGCGTAGTTTGGAGTAACACTGAAGCTTTCTTT. Its protein product is CASSVVWSNTEAFF.

This rearrangement joins TRBV27 to TRBJ2-7; D gene uncertain. V dropped 2 bases and J dropped 2 bases, with 13 bases sitting between them. The CDR3 is 15 amino acids. The germline V gene encodes CDR1 MNHEY and CDR2 SMNVEV (reference sequence). The CDR3 protein is CASSLVFGRTYEQYF. DNA of the CDR3: TGTGCCAGCAGTTTAGTATTTGGCAGAACCTACGAGCAGTACTTC.

This chain uses TRBV5-6 with TRBJ1-4; no clear D gene. Germline values: CDR1 SGHDT, CDR2 YYEEEE. Deletions cut 4 bases from V and 12 bases from J, with 16 bases between. This CDR3 spans 13 amino acids. In DNA form, the CDR3 reads TGTGCCAGCAGCCGTACGATAAATGAGGAACTGTTTTTT. It translates to CASSRTINEELFF.

This clone has a handful of counts. The chain employs TRBV5-4 and TRBJ2-7, with 10 bases aligning to TRBD2. CDR1 and CDR2 from the germline V gene are SGHNT and YYREEE (reference sequence). This CDR3 has 14 amino acids. V lost 4 bases, J lost 4 bases, and 5 bases stayed unmatched. CDR3 DNA: TGTGCCAGCAGCCGGACTAGCGGCCTATACGAGCAGTACTTC. Its translation is CASSRTSGLYEQYF.

The chain links TRBV30 to TRBJ1-5, with TRBD1 identical over 9 bases. This CDR3 contains 15 residues. Germline V gene sequence: CDR1 GTSNPN, CDR2 SVGIG (reference sequence). J lost 2 bases, V lost 2 bases, and 4 bases had no gene match. DNA for the CDR3: TGTGCCTGGAGTCCGGGACAGGGAGGCAATCAGCCCCAGCATTTT. As protein: CAWSPGQGGNQPQHF.

This clone was observed once. This chain connects TRBV24-1 to TRBJ2-5; 12 nucleotides line up with TRBD2. The CDR3 length is 17 residues. CDR1 KGHDR and CDR2 SFDVKD come from the germline V gene. J lost 5 bases, V lost 1 base, and 7 bases had no gene match. CDR3 coding DNA: TGTGCCACCAGTGATTTTAGGACTAGCGGGATGGGTGAGACCCAGTACTTC. It translates to CATSDFRTSGMGETQYF.

The chain is built from TRBV7-2 and TRBJ2-2; possible D gene TRBD2, 6 bases. Trimming pared 0 bases from V and 2 bases from J, leaving 10 bases between. CDR1 and CDR2 (germline): SGHTA, FQGNSA. This CDR3 spans 16 amino acids. Here the CDR3 DNA reads TGTGCCAGCAGCTTAGCTGGGACTTCTAACACCGGGGAGCTGTTTTTT. It yields the protein CASSLAGTSNTGELFF. The whole variable domain, filled in from reference TRBV7-2 and TRBJ2-2, reads GAGVSQSPSNKVTEKGKDVELRCDPISGHTALYWYRQSLGQGLEFLIYFQGNSAPDKSGLPSDRFSAERTGGSVSTLTIQRTQQEDSAVYLCASSLAGTSNTGELFFGEGSRLTVL.

V is TRBV30 and J is TRBJ2-1; 8 nucleotides match TRBD2. Germline V gives CDR1 GTSNPN, CDR2 SVGIG (reference sequence). The junction had 9 bases not matched to a gene; V was cut back by 3 bases and J by 5 bases. CDR3 length equals 15 residues. For the CDR3, the DNA is TGTGCCTGGAGCGTGGCTAGCGGGTTCAACAATGAGCAGTTCTTC. Translation: CAWSVASGFNNEQFF.